This T cell receptor beta chain is drawn from a study of cytomegalovirus exposure and HLA in healthy donors. Primers for the PCR totalled 60 Vbeta and 13 Jbeta. Libraries were prepared by immunoSEQ multiplex PCR; TCRdb keeps only in-frame clonotypes and omits some of them. Of about 100,000 clones in the sample, 60% to 85% were seen once. This CDR3 region has 14 residues. The V gene's germline CDR1 is GTSNPN and CDR2 SVGIG (reference sequence). V lost 2 bases, J lost 8 bases, and 18 bases lay in between. This clone was seen a few times. This chain connects TRBV30 to TRBJ1-2; D remains unclear. Sequencing input: PBMCs. The clonotype originates from a man aged 50 to 60 in good health and CMV-seropositive. CDR3 in amino acids: CAWSLLEGRVGYTF. CDR3 nucleotides: TGTGCCTGGAGTCTACTCGAGGGCCGGGTCGGCTACACCTTC.